The clone carrying this TCR beta chain has just one count. From germline, CDR1 is SGHVS and CDR2 FNYEAQ. The CDR3 consists of 12 residues. These donors, healthy bone marrow donors, were studied. With 60 Vbeta and 13 Jbeta primers, the PCR was carried out. Using immunoSEQ multiplex PCR, the repertoire was profiled, and TCRdb retains in-frame clones only, with some absent. The sample consists of about 270,000 clones, 65% to 85% of them appearing once. The entry originates in a study of cytomegalovirus exposure and HLA in healthy donors. The chain couples TRBV7-6 to TRBJ2-5, with D possibly being TRBD1 (6 bases). The J call may be in error: the DNA end matches TRBJ2-7 better. The source material was PBMCs. This sequence originates from a female donor in good health and CMV-seronegative. The chain's CDR3 is CASSLQGNEQYF. As DNA, the CDR3 is TGTGCCAGCAGCCTACAGGGTAACGAGCAGTACTTC.